These 5 T cell receptor beta chains were all obtained from the same sample, sequenced in a study of T cell repertoires in cytomegalovirus infection. TCRdb re-called the reads through MiXCR, storing one row per CDR3 protein. The sample has over 100,000 distinct CDR3 sequences; around 30% are singletons. The antigens for these receptors are not known. The sample in question was CD8+ T cells from cultured PBMCs, obtained from culture after CMV antigen stimulation. Receptors were obtained from a human donor in good health (CMV status not recorded). Some clones in this sample may be carry-over from other donors' samples.

The chain links TRBV12-3 or TRBV12-4 to TRBJ2-3, with 8 bases lining up with TRBD2. The ends lost 5 bases at V and 0 bases at J; junction bases unmatched: 7. This CDR3 has 16 residues. The CDR3 is CASSGTSGGSTDTQYF. CDR3 coding DNA: TGTGCCAGCAGTGGAACTTCGGGGGGGAGCACAGATACGCAGTATTTT.

This rearrangement joins TRBV20-1 to TRBJ1-1, with unresolved D. CDR3 length: 14 amino acids. Trimming cost V 6 bases and J 0 bases, with 14 bases left between them. Germline loops: CDR1 DFQATT, CDR2 SNEGSKA (reference sequence). The CDR3 region is CSATHRKLNTEAFF. The CDR3 nucleotides are TGCAGTGCCACTCATAGAAAACTGAACACTGAAGCTTTCTTT.

This clonotype turned up a few times. The chain links TRBV7-9 to TRBJ1-2, with 9 nucleotides matching TRBD1. Per germline, CDR1 SEHNR and CDR2 FQNEAQ (reference sequence). J was trimmed by 3 bases and V by 4 bases; bases with no gene match: 9. The CDR3 sequence is 16 residues long. This chain's CDR3 is CASSSAGTGPYYGYTF. For the CDR3, the DNA is TGTGCCAGCAGCTCGGCCGGGACAGGGCCGTACTATGGCTACACCTTC.

This chain uses TRBV12-3 or TRBV12-4 with TRBJ2-6; no clear D gene. The V end lost 8 bases, the J end lost 4 bases, and 9 bases lay between the germline ends. This CDR3 comprises 13 residues. CDR3: CASALSGANVLTF. CDR3 DNA: TGTGCCAGCGCTTTATCGGGGGCCAACGTCCTGACTTTC.

The chain joins TRBV7-9 to TRBJ2-1; 8 positions match TRBD1. This CDR3 region has 16 residues. Losses at the gene ends were 1 base for V and 7 bases for J; bases not matched to a gene: 9. Germline CDR1 is SEHNR and CDR2 is FQNEAQ (reference sequence). The CDR3 protein is CASSLGTGSGWNEQFF. CDR3 bases: TGTGCCAGCAGCTTAGGGACAGGGAGCGGGTGGAATGAGCAGTTCTTC.